These 26 T cell receptor beta chains came from one sample sequenced in a study of blood T cell repertoires in COVID-19. Some clones are missing from TCRdb's copy, which holds only in-frame ones; the method was immunoSEQ multiplex PCR. This sample yields roughly 200,000 clones, of which 80% to 90% are seen a single time; 5.5% to 8.5% belongs to the top ten. Sequenced: PBMCs or T cells enriched from blood (not recorded which). These receptors were obtained from a man aged 30 to 45 in a cohort exposed to, infected with or recovered from COVID-19 (not recorded which).

In its sample, this clone was seen once. The chain links TRBV11-2 to TRBJ1-4, with no clear D. The CDR3 has 14 amino acids. Trimming pared 3 bases from V and 4 bases from J, leaving 9 bases between. Germline V gene data show CDR1 as SGHAT and CDR2 as FQNNGV. The CDR3 sequence is CASSFGGGNEKLFF. Here the CDR3 DNA reads TGTGCCAGCAGCTTTGGCGGAGGTAATGAAAAACTGTTTTTT.

The J gene is TRBJ2-1, the V gene TRBV27, with TRBD2 identical over 11 bases. Germline assignment: CDR1 MNHEY and CDR2 SMNVEV (reference sequence). Trimming cost V 11 bases and J 0 bases; bases outside gene matches: 15. There are 18 residues in the CDR3. CDR3 sequence (DNA): TGTGCCTGTTGGTATAGCGGGAGGGGTACAAGCTCCTACAATGAGCAGTTCTTC. Its protein product is CACWYSGRGTSSYNEQFF.

This chain uses TRBV7-8 with TRBJ1-3; the D is unclear. Germline V CDR1 and CDR2: SGHVS, FQNEAQ. CDR3 length: 19 residues. V was pared by 5 bases and J by 4 bases, with 27 bases between. The CDR3 is CASSMSLGGQRLTGNTIYF. The CDR3 DNA is TGTGCCAGCAGCATGAGCTTAGGAGGTCAGCGCCTAACGGGAAACACCATATATTTT. Together with reference TRBV7-8 and TRBJ1-3, the CDR3 gives the full variable domain: GAGVSQSPRYKVAKRGQDVALRCDPISGHVSLFWYQQALGQGPEFLTYFQNEAQLDKSGLPSDRFFAERPEGSVSTLKIQRTQQEDSAVYLCASSMSLGGQRLTGNTIYFGEGSWLTVV.

This sequence joins TRBV11-3 and TRBJ2-1; 8 nucleotides line up with TRBD2. This CDR3 region has 14 residues. With V trimmed by 5 bases and J by 6 bases, 6 bases remained unmatched. The germline gives CDR1 SGHNT, CDR2 YENEEA. In DNA, the CDR3 is TGTGCCAGCAGCACGGGGGGGCCGCTCAATGAGCAGTTCTTC. Its protein is CASSTGGPLNEQFF.

V and J are TRBV28 and TRBJ1-2, with 8 bases matching TRBD1. The CDR3 has 14 amino acids. Germline trimming cut 6 bases from V and 6 bases from J; bases unmatched to any gene: 9. The germline gives CDR1 MDHEN, CDR2 SYDVKM. CDR3 sequence (DNA): TGTGCCAGCAGCGATATGGGACAGGAGGATGGCTACACCTTC. Amino acids: CASSDMGQEDGYTF.

The V and J genes are TRBV23-1 and TRBJ2-2; TRBD1 agrees at 10 bases. TRBV23-1 is sorted into the ORF group, with uncertain function. The CDR3 covers 18 residues. Trimming took 0 bases from V and 4 from J; bases not matched to a gene: 8. The chain's CDR3 is CASSQSPDRGRGTGELFF. In DNA, the CDR3 is TGCGCCAGCAGTCAATCACCCGACAGGGGGCGAGGCACCGGGGAGCTGTTTTTT.

V gene TRBV28 combines with J gene TRBJ1-2; TRBD1 matches 12 bases. Germline-derived CDR1 and CDR2 are MDHEN and SYDVKM. V was clipped by 4 bases and J by 7 bases; unmatched bases: 7. The length of the CDR3 is 15 residues. The CDR3 region is CASSSQGQGAPGYTF. The CDR3 nucleotides read TGTGCCAGCAGTTCCCAGGGACAGGGGGCGCCTGGCTACACCTTC.

The CDR3 region is CASSAGGGRAEETQYF. The CDR3 nucleotides are TGTGCCAGCAGCGCCGGGGGCGGGAGGGCCGAGGAGACCCAGTACTTC. The chain recombines TRBV11-3 with TRBJ2-5; 9 nucleotides line up with TRBD2. J gave up 5 bases and V 5 bases, and 12 bases lay outside the gene matches. The CDR3 contains 16 residues. Germline V gene lookup returns CDR1 SGHNT and CDR2 YENEEA.

The chain couples TRBV7-9 to TRBJ2-5; D is perhaps TRBD2 (5 bases). This CDR3 is 14 amino acids long. The V and J ends lost 1 base and 7 bases respectively, with 13 bases between them. The V gene's germline CDR1 is SEHNR and CDR2 FQNEAQ (reference sequence). The CDR3, as DNA: TGTGCCAGCAGCTTAGGGGTAGTCCGGGGGACCCAGTACTTC. It codes for CASSLGVVRGTQYF.

A few counts support this clone. V is TRBV5-1 and J is TRBJ1-6; D gene unclear. This CDR3 is built from 12 residues. V lost 9 bases and J lost 7, with 11 bases in between. The germline gives CDR1 SGHRS, CDR2 YFSETQ. The CDR3 coding sequence is TGCGCCACGAGGGAGGGCAATTCACCCCTCCACTTT. It codes for CATREGNSPLHF. Based on the CDR3 plus reference TRBV5-1 and TRBJ1-6, the full variable domain is KAGVTQTPRYLIKTRGQQVTLSCSPISGHRSVSWYQQTPGQGLQFLFEYFSETQRNKGNFPGRFSGRQFSNSRSEMNVSTLELGDSALYLCATREGNSPLHFGNGTRLTVT.

The chain employs TRBV27 and TRBJ1-3; 9 nucleotides match TRBD1. The germline gives CDR1 MNHEY, CDR2 SMNVEV (reference sequence). V shed 4 bases, J shed 4 bases, and the junction held 14 bases outside the gene matches. CDR3 size: 18 residues. The CDR3: CASSSLIHRGQFGNTIYF. As DNA, the CDR3 is TGTGCCAGCAGTTCACTTATACACAGGGGGCAATTCGGAAACACCATATATTTT.

The genes are TRBV7-3 and TRBJ2-1; 8 nucleotides line up with TRBD2. This CDR3 contains 15 residues. Germline lookup yields CDR1 SGHTA and CDR2 FQGTGA. J was trimmed by 0 bases and V by 5 bases; bases with no gene match: 3. Here the CDR3 reads CASSPAGGSYNEQFF. The DNA for the CDR3 is TGTGCCAGCAGCCCCGCGGGGGGCTCCTACAATGAGCAGTTCTTC.

The rearrangement joins TRBV6-4 to TRBJ2-3; D might be TRBD1 (5 bases). The germline gives CDR1 MRHNA, CDR2 SNTAGT. V shed 6 bases and J shed 6 bases, with 16 bases lying between them. The CDR3 is 14 amino acids. The CDR3 region has the DNA TGTGCCAGCAGCTTAGGATCGTCAGGGGATACGCAGTATTTT. Its translation: CASSLGSSGDTQYF.

The chain recombines TRBV5-6 with TRBJ1-2, with TRBD1 identical over 7 bases. The ends lost 4 bases at V and 4 bases at J; junction bases unmatched: 4. Germline V CDR1 and CDR2: SGHDT, YYEEEE. The CDR3 is 13 residues long. The CDR3 nucleotides read TGTGCCAGCAGCGACGACAGGGTCTATGGCTACACCTTC. Residues: CASSDDRVYGYTF.

The genes are TRBV29-1 and TRBJ2-7; 7 bases match TRBD2. CDR1 and CDR2 from the germline V gene are SQVTM and ANQGSEA. This CDR3 is built from 12 residues. J was trimmed by 2 bases and V by 6 bases; bases with no gene match: 4. The CDR3 nucleotides read TGCAGCGTCCGAAGCGGGACCTACGAGCAGTACTTC. This translates into CSVRSGTYEQYF.

This clone occurred many times. CDR3 nucleotides: TGTGCCAGCAGCTTAGGGGCGGGAGGTTCCTACAATGAGCAGTTCTTC. Translation: CASSLGAGGSYNEQFF. The V call is TRBV7-8, the J call TRBJ2-1, with 8 bases lining up with TRBD2. Germline-derived CDR1 and CDR2 are SGHVS and FQNEAQ. With V trimmed by 1 base and J by 1 base, 3 bases remained unmatched. The CDR3 contains 16 residues.

The DNA for the CDR3 is TGCGCCAGCAGCTCTGAGGTAGAGACCCAGTACTTC. This sequence encodes CASSSEVETQYF. The rearrangement joins TRBV5-1 to TRBJ2-5; D not resolved. Germline V lookup: CDR1 SGHRS, CDR2 YFSETQ. This CDR3 is 12 amino acids long. Trimming took 3 bases from V and 4 from J, leaving 7 bases between them.

This chain links TRBV5-4 with TRBJ1-3, with D maybe TRBD1 (6 bases). The CDR3 runs 16 residues. Germline CDR1 reads SGHNT; CDR2 reads YYREEE (reference sequence). With 2 bases removed from V and 9 bases from J, the gap between germline ends came to 21 bases. DNA of the CDR3: TGTGCCAGCAGCTTCAGAACGGACAGCCCTGGAGGCACCATATATTTT. Its protein product is CASSFRTDSPGGTIYF.

This chain joins TRBV19 and TRBJ1-5; D is perhaps TRBD1 (6 bases). The CDR3 has 16 amino acids. Looked up from germline, CDR1 is LNHDA and CDR2 is SQIVND (reference sequence). V lost 2 bases and J lost 0, with 11 bases in between. Here the CDR3 reads CASSISAGDSNQPQHF. The CDR3 DNA reads as TGTGCCAGTAGTATATCCGCAGGGGATAGCAATCAGCCCCAGCATTTT.

This clone has a handful of counts. This sequence joins TRBV29-1 and TRBJ2-4, with D uncertain. The germline gives CDR1 SQVTM, CDR2 ANQGSEA. V gave up 7 bases and J gave up 5 bases, with 9 bases separating them. This CDR3 comprises 11 residues. The CDR3 DNA is TGCAGCGCCGCAAGAGAAAACATTCAGTACTTC. Amino acids: CSAARENIQYF.

The J gene is TRBJ1-1, the V gene TRBV18, with D possibly matching TRBD1 (6 bases). From germline, CDR1 is KGHSH and CDR2 LQKENI. CDR3 size: 12 residues. V was clipped by 4 bases and J by 11 bases, with 14 bases between them. The CDR3, as DNA: TGTGCCAGCTCACAGGAGACAGGTGATGCTTTCTTT. Translation gives CASSQETGDAFF.

The CDR3 bases are TGTGCCAGCAGCGCGCAGCGGGAGCGAGGCACAGATACGCAGTATTTT. Encoded protein: CASSAQRERGTDTQYF. The genes are TRBV9 and TRBJ2-3; TRBD2 agrees at 8 bases. This CDR3 has 16 amino acids. Germline loops: CDR1 SGDLS, CDR2 YYNGEE. Trimming at V came to 3 bases and at J to 1 base, leaving 7 bases not matched to a gene.

This chain uses TRBV5-1 with TRBJ2-5, with a possible D match to TRBD2 (6 bases). CDR1 is SGHRS, CDR2 YFSETQ, per germline. With 5 bases removed from V and 3 bases from J, the gap between germline ends came to 20 bases. This CDR3 has 16 residues. The DNA of the CDR3 is TGCGCCAGCAGTCCGGGACTTACCGCTCGTAAAGAGACCCAGTACTTC. Translating it yields CASSPGLTARKETQYF. Full variable domain (remainder filled in from reference TRBV5-1 and TRBJ2-5): KAGVTQTPRYLIKTRGQQVTLSCSPISGHRSVSWYQQTPGQGLQFLFEYFSETQRNKGNFPGRFSGRQFSNSRSEMNVSTLELGDSALYLCASSPGLTARKETQYFGPGTRLLVL.

The chain employs TRBV28 and TRBJ1-1; D is unresolved. CDR1 is MDHEN and CDR2 is SYDVKM in the germline V gene. The CDR3 is 17 amino acids. The V gene lost 6 bases and the J gene lost 3 bases, with 23 bases spanning the gap. The CDR3: CASSPRAGSLLDTEAFF. CDR3 DNA: TGTGCCAGCAGCCCCCGTGCGGGTTCGCTTTTGGACACTGAAGCTTTCTTT. Drawing the rest from reference TRBV28 and TRBJ1-1, the complete variable domain is DVKVTQSSRYLVKRTGEKVFLECVQDMDHENMFWYRQDPGLGLRLIYFSYDVKMKEKGDIPEGYSVSREKKERFSLILESASTNQTSMYLCASSPRAGSLLDTEAFFGQGTRLTVV.

V is TRBV6-5 and J is TRBJ2-2; weak D call: TRBD2 (7 bases). The germline V and J ends were trimmed by 0 bases and 5 bases, with 10 bases remaining between them. The CDR3 sequence is 15 residues long. Germline CDR1 is MNHEY and CDR2 is SVGAGI. The CDR3 region is CASSYSGGLTGELFF. The CDR3, as DNA: TGTGCCAGCAGTTACTCGGGGGGGCTGACCGGGGAGCTGTTTTTT.

This chain connects TRBV4-1 to TRBJ1-6, with 7 bases that match TRBD1. This CDR3 is 15 amino acids long. Losses at the gene ends were 1 base for V and 6 bases for J; bases not matched to a gene: 3. Germline assignment: CDR1 MGHRA and CDR2 YSYEKL. The CDR3 DNA follows: TGCGCCAGCAGCCAAGGAGGGACAGCTAATTCACCCCTCCACTTT. Translation gives CASSQGGTANSPLHF.